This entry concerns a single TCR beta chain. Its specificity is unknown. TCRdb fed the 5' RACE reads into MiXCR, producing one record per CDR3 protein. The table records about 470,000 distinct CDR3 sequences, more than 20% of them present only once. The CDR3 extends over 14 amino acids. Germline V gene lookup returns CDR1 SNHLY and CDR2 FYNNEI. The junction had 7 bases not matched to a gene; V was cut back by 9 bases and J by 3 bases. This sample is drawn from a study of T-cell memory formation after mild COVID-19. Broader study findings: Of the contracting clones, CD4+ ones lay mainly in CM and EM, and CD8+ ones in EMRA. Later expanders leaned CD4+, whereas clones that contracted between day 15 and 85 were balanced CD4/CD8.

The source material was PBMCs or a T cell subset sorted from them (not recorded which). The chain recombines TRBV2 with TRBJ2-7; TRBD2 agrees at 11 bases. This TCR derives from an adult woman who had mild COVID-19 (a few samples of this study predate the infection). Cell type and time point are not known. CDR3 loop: CASKTGTSGYEQYF. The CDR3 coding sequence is TGTGCCAGTAAGACCGGGACTAGCGGCTACGAGCAGTACTTC.